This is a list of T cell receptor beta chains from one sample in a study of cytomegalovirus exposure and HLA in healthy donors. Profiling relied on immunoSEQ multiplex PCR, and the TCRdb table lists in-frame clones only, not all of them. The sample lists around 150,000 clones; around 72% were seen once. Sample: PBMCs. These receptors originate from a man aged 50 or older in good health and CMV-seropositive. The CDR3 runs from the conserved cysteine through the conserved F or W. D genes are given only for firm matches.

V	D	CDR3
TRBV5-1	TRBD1	CASSLAGQGNTEAFF
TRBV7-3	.	CASSLMRRELNTEAFF
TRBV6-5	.	CASSYSPGNQPQHF
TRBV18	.	CASSPAGILRTEAFF
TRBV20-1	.	CSARVRAFF
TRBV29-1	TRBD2	CSVRKREIYNEQFF
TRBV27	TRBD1	CASSSPFSTGGVIYEQYF
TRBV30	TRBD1	CAWTPRTGGNSPLHF
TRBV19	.	CASSRGLGSQPQHF
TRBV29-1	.	CSVWTVSYEQYF
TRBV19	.	CASRGRAGPSVEAFF
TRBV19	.	CASRPPLARDTEAFF
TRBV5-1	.	CASSWGGDTDTQYF
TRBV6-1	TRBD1	CASRPGTGDGYEQYF
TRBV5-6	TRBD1	CASSVDRGGSPLHF
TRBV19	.	CASRVGGRTEAFF
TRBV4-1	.	CASSPLGRTQAGNTEAFF
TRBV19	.	CASSRGGANSGNTIYF
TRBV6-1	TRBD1	CASRGTGGVYGYTF
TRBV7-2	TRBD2	CASSIYQRGGAETQYF
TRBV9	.	CVSSPVPGDAYGYTF
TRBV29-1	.	CSVSGETQYF
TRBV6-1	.	CASSGQPGQPQHF
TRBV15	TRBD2	CATSRASGRASEQFF
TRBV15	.	CATSRDDKANEKLFF
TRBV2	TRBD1	CASTEGDRGRRNEQFF
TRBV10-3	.	CAISGVESLGYGYTF
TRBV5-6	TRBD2	CASSWGGTKNIQYF
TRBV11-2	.	CASSFTGTEQFF
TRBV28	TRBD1	CASIGGGNRGDYEQYF
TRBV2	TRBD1	CASSRGTGLYF
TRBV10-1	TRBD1	CASSDRGHGSPLHF
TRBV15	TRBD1	CATSKTGGADYGYTF
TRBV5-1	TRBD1	CASSSGQYTEAFF
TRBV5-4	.	CASSLGQENGYTF
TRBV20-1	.	CSASLRKEQFF
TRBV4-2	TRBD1	CASSQDGGTGEGKLFF
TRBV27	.	CASSFLGGEKLFF
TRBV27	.	CASSTRGKPQHF
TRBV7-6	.	CASSSQGGYTEAFF